This TCR delta chain was sequenced in a study of gamma-delta chains in newborns, infants, children. Study overall: Microbial exposure reportedly drives polyclonal innate γδ T cell expansion after birth.

TCRdb made new clone calls on the reads using CATT. The sample records fewer than 15,000 delta-chain clones, approximately 7% being singletons. For this clone: Being one base from a much bigger clone, this may be a read error. At the DNA level, this CDR3 is encoded by other sequences in the same sample as well.

Per germline, CDR1 GEAIGNYY and CDR2 EKD. V lost 1 base to trimming and J lost 0 bases, with 6 bases between them. The CDR3 runs to 16 residues. Sequencing used blood. The TCR sequence derives from a child who was a newborn, infant or young child, either healthy, febrile or measles-vaccinated (not recorded which). V is TRDV2 and J is TRDJ3; unclear D gene. CDR3 loop: CACDTVGSWDTRQMFF. The CDR3 DNA sequence: TGTGCCTGTGACACTGTGGGCTCCTGGGACACCCGACAGATGTTTTTC.